This TCR beta chain appears in the sequencing data of a study of tumor and adjacent non-tumor tissue in lung cancer. Study summary: Histology: around twelve adenocarcinoma, 2 squamous cell carcinoma, 1 small cell lung cancer. Aged about 31 to 80 years, patients included nine to eleven men and a few women with stage I to III disease. Broader study findings: TCR diversity was significantly greater in tumor than normal lung tissue.

Worth noting for this clonotype: Its specificity is not known.

No cell sorting was done before RNA was extracted from the tissue. TCRbeta libraries were built with three rounds of nested PCR, modified from ARM-PCR. TCRdb ran MiXCR on the multiplex PCR reads and lists one entry per CDR3 protein. The data contain 120,000 to 150,000 distinct CDR3 sequences, roughly 66% of them singletons. This clonotype was obtained from a man aged 60 to 69 with small cell lung cancer. The sequenced sample was lung tumor tissue.

As DNA, the CDR3 is TGTGCCAGCAGCCGACAGGGCGGCGTCTATGATACGCAGTATTTT. It yields the protein CASSRQGGVYDTQYF. The V gene is TRBV6-5, the J gene TRBJ2-3; 7 nucleotides match TRBD1. In germline, CDR1 is MNHEY, CDR2 SVGAGI. The CDR3 sequence is 15 residues long. Trimming cost V 6 bases and J 6 bases; bases outside gene matches: 12.